This TCR beta chain was observed in a study of blood T cell repertoires in COVID-19. About the research overall: The origin of the acute and convalescent COVID-19 samples was the United States, Italy and Spain. In each case, the material was cDNA or gDNA derived from T cells, B-cell-depleted T cells, or PBMCs.

TCRdb's copy holds only in-frame clones and misses some; the assay was immunoSEQ multiplex PCR. The top ten clones hold 0.95% to 1.5% of a sample with about 210,000 clones, under 95% of them seen once. CDR1 is SGHRS and CDR2 is YFSETQ in the germline V gene. Germline trimming cut 3 bases from V and 2 bases from J; bases unmatched to any gene: 8. This CDR3 is built from 15 residues. Sequenced: peripheral blood. V usage is TRBV5-1 and J usage is TRBJ2-7; TRBD1 matches 7 bases. This receptor was identified in a man aged 25 to 45 with acute or convalescent COVID-19. The CDR3 loop reads CASSSTGARPYEQYF. DNA for the CDR3: TGCGCCAGCAGCTCAACAGGGGCTCGCCCCTACGAGCAGTACTTC.